This T cell receptor (beta chain) is drawn from a study of shared clonotypes between healthy human individuals. Whole-study findings and limits: Naive subsets usually exceeded memory subsets in estimated richness.

TCRdb's copy holds only in-frame clones and misses some; the assay was immunoSEQ multiplex PCR. Here the sample spans around 750,000 clones, about 74% being singletons. With respect to this clone: Its specificity is not known.

Losses at the gene ends were 8 bases for V and 4 bases for J; bases not matched to a gene: 6. Per germline, CDR1 MNHNY and CDR2 SVGAGI (reference sequence). This CDR3 contains 14 residues. V is TRBV6-6 and J is TRBJ2-1; 9 nucleotides match TRBD2. This receptor was identified in a woman aged 30 to 39 in good health. Input material: memory CD4+ T cells sorted from blood. The subset here: CD45RA-negative fraction. CDR3 nucleotide sequence: TGTGCCAGCGTTGATCTAGCGGGATACAATGAGCAGTTCTTC. Encoded protein: CASVDLAGYNEQFF.